The entry below describes one T cell receptor (beta chain). Patients at the Seattle site were enrolled during active infection and followed longitudinally. The data stem from a study of blood T cell repertoires in COVID-19. Study overall: The study drew acute and convalescent COVID-19 samples from the United States, Italy and Spain. The analysed material was cDNA or gDNA that came from T cells, B-cell-depleted T cells, or PBMCs.

As processed by the authors: Scientists estimated how many nucleated cells there were by amplifying reference gene primers. The protocol was immunoSEQ multiplex PCR, while the TCRdb copy is restricted to in-frame clones and leaves out a portion. V, J and clone size are taken as reported in that table, and D and trimming were inferred from the DNA itself. Here the sample spans 68,000 or so clones, around nine tenths being singletons. Germline assignment: CDR1 SGHKS and CDR2 YYEKEE (reference sequence). V was clipped by 2 bases and J by 0 bases, with 9 bases between them. The CDR3 runs 14 residues. The sequence came from a woman between 50 and 59 years old with COVID-19, enrolled during active disease. The specimen sequenced was peripheral blood. The chain has TRBV5-5 and TRBJ2-7; D is unclear. As DNA, the CDR3 is TGTGCCAGCAGCTTCCACGGGTCCTCCTACGAGCAGTACTTC. Its protein is CASSFHGSSYEQYF.